Reported below is one T cell receptor (beta chain). Its target is not known. With random hexamers, 0.5 to 1 ug RNA was reverse transcribed. TCRdb reanalysed the immunoSEQ multiplex PCR reads using MiXCR and keeps one entry per CDR3 protein. The sample holds approximately 180,000 distinct CDR3 sequences, over 85% seen once. This entry comes from a study of CD8 T cells in Susac syndrome. Study findings and constraints: The study recognized that the number of individuals in its TCR sequencing and HLA analysis was relatively small.

Germline assignment: CDR1 SGHRS and CDR2 YFSETQ. The CDR3 consists of 15 residues. Trimming cost V 5 bases and J 2 bases, with 17 bases left between them. From blood CD8+ and CD4+ T cells, TCR beta sequences were generated. Control patients had untreated stable or active relapsing-remitting multiple sclerosis by revised McDonald criteria. This TCR derives from a human donor with multiple sclerosis. This chain uses TRBV5-1 with TRBJ2-7, with D perhaps being TRBD1 or TRBD2 (5 bases each). Input material: CD4+ T cells from PBMCs. The CDR3 DNA follows: TGCGCCAGCAGGAAAAACTGGGACCCTGCCTACGAGCAGTACTTC. Amino acid sequence: CASRKNWDPAYEQYF.